The T cell receptor (beta chain) described here comes from a study of cytomegalovirus exposure and HLA in healthy donors. This CDR3 has 13 residues. Germline V lookup: CDR1 GTSNPN, CDR2 SVGIG (reference sequence). V lost 1 base, J lost 2 bases, and 1 base stayed unmatched. Study results and limitations: Association of a missense DCLRE1C variant with TCR beta V- and J-gene trimming was reported in a later analysis.

PCR involved 60 Vbeta and 13 Jbeta primers. This table comes from immunoSEQ multiplex PCR, and its TCRdb copy is limited to in-frame clones, with some not included. This table has fewer than 200,000 clones, 65% to 85% appearing once. Notes on this clone: Its specificity is not known.

The chain recombines TRBV30 with TRBJ2-5; 7 nucleotides agree with TRBD1. Specimen: PBMCs. This receptor was identified in a woman aged 50 to 60 in good health and CMV-seropositive. For the CDR3, the DNA is TGTGCCTGGAGTGGGGACAGACAAGAGACCCAGTACTTC. Translating gives CAWSGDRQETQYF.